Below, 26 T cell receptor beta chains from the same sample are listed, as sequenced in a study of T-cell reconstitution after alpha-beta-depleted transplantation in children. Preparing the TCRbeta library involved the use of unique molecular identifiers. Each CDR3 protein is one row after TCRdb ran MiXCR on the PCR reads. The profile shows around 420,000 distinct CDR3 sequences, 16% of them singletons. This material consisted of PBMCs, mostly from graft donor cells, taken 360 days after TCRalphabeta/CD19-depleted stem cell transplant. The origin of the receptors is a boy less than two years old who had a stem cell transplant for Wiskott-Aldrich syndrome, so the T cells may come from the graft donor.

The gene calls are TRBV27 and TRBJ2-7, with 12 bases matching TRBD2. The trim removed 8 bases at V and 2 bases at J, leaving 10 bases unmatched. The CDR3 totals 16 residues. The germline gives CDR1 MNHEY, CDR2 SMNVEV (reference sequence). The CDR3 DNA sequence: TGTGCCAGCCATCGGACACTAGCGGGAGGCCCCTACGAGCAGTACTTC. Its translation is CASHRTLAGGPYEQYF.

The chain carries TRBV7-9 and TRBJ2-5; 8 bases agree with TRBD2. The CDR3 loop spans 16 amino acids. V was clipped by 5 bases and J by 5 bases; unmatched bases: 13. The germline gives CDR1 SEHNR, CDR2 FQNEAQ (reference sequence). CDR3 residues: CASSGKGTRGIETQYF. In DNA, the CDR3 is TGTGCCAGCAGCGGAAAAGGGACTAGAGGTATCGAGACCCAGTACTTC.

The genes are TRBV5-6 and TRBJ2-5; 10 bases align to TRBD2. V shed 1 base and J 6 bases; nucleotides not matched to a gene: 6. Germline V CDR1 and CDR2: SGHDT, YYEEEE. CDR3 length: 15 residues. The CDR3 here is CASSLKREGLQTQYF. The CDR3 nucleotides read TGTGCCAGCAGCTTGAAGCGGGAGGGCCTGCAGACCCAGTACTTC.

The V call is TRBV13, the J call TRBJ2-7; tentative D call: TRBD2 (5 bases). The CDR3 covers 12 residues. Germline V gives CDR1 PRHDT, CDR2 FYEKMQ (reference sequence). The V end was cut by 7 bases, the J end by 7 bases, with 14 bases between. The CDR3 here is CASIDLRGEQYF. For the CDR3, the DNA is TGTGCCAGCATCGACCTCCGGGGAGAGCAGTACTTC.

The CDR3 region has the DNA TGCGCCAGCAGCTCTCCCTCTACAAGTTACGAGCAGTACTTC. This sequence encodes CASSSPSTSYEQYF. The rearrangement links TRBV5-1 to TRBJ2-7; D gene unclear. Per germline, CDR1 SGHRS and CDR2 YFSETQ. This CDR3 is 14 amino acids long. Trimming removed 3 bases at V and 4 bases at J, with 14 bases between. Full variable domain (rest looked up from reference TRBV5-1 and TRBJ2-7): KAGVTQTPRYLIKTRGQQVTLSCSPISGHRSVSWYQQTPGQGLQFLFEYFSETQRNKGNFPGRFSGRQFSNSRSEMNVSTLELGDSALYLCASSSPSTSYEQYFGPGTRLTVT.

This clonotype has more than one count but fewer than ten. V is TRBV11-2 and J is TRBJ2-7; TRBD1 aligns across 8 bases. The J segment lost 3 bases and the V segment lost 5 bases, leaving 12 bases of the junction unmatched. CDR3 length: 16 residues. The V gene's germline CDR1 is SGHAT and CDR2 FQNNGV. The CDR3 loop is CASSRKRQGKSYEQYF. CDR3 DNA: TGTGCCAGCAGCCGAAAGCGACAGGGGAAGAGCTACGAGCAGTACTTC. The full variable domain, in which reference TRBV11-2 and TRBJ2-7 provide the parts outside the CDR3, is EAGVAQSPRYKIIEKRQSVAFWCNPISGHATLYWYQQILGQGPKLLIQFQNNGVVDDSQLPKDRFSAERLKGVDSTLKIQPAKLEDSAVYLCASSRKRQGKSYEQYFGPGTRLTVT.

CDR3 DNA sequence: TGCAGCGTTGTTACGGGCACAGATACGCAGTATTTT. As protein: CSVVTGTDTQYF. The rearrangement joins TRBV29-1 to TRBJ2-3; D is undetermined. Per the germline V gene, CDR1 is SQVTM and CDR2 is ANQGSEA. This CDR3 is built from 12 residues. V was pared by 4 bases and J by 1 base, with 6 bases between.

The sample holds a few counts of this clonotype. The DNA for the CDR3 is TGCGCCAGCAGCTTTAAGGAGGGGGCTGTCGGGGAGCTGTTTTTT. It translates to CASSFKEGAVGELFF. V and J are TRBV5-1 and TRBJ2-2, with D perhaps TRBD1 (7 bases). Trimming stripped 2 bases from V and 7 bases from J, with 15 bases between. The CDR3 runs 15 residues. Germline values: CDR1 SGHRS, CDR2 YFSETQ.

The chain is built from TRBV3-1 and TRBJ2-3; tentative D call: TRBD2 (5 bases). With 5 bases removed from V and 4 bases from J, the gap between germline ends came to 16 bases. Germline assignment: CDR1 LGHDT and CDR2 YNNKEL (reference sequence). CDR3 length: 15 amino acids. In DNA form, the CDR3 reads TGTGCCAGCAGCTCTAGCCCGATGGGGTCAGATACGCAGTATTTT. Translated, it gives CASSSSPMGSDTQYF.

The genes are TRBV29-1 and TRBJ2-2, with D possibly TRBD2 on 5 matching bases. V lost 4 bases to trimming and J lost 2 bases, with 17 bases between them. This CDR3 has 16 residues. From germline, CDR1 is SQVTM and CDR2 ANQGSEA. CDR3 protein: CSVGLFRDQNTGELFF. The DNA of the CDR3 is TGCAGCGTTGGATTGTTCCGGGATCAAAACACCGGGGAGCTGTTTTTT.

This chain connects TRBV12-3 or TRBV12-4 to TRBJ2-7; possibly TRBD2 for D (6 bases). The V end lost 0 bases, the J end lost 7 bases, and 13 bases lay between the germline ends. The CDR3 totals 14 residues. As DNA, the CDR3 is TGTGCCAGCAGTTTAGCTCTCGGCGGGGTAGAGCAGTACTTC. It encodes CASSLALGGVEQYF.

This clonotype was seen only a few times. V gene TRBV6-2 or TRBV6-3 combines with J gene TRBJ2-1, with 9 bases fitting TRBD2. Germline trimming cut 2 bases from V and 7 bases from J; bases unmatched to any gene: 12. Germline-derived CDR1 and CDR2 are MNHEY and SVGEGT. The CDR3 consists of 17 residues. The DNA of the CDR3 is TGTGCCAGCAGTTACGAAAGGCGGGAGGGCCCCCGAAATGAGCAGTTCTTC. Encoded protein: CASSYERREGPRNEQFF.

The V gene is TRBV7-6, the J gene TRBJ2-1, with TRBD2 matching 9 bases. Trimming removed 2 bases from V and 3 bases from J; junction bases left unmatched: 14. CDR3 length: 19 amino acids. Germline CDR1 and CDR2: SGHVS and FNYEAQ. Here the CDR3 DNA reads TGTGCCAGCAGCTTAAGGCCGATATTAGCGGGAGCCATCTACAATGAGCAGTTCTTC. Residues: CASSLRPILAGAIYNEQFF.

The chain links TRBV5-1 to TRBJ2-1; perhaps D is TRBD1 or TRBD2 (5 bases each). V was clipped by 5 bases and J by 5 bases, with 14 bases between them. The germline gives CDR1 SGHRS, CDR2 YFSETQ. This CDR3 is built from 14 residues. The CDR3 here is CASSGTGPDNEQFF. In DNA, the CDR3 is TGCGCCAGCAGTGGGACGGGACCAGACAATGAGCAGTTCTTC.

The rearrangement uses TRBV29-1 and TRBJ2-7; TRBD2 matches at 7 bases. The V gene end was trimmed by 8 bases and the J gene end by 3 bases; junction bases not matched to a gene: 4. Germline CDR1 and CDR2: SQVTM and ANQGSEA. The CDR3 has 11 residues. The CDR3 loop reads CSPWEGYEQYF. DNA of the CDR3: TGCAGCCCGTGGGAGGGCTACGAGCAGTACTTC.

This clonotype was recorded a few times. CDR3 sequence reads: CASSQDRAARYEQYF. Written as DNA, the CDR3 is TGTGCCAGCAGCCAAGACCGGGCCGCGCGCTACGAGCAGTACTTC. This rearrangement joins TRBV3-1 to TRBJ2-7; D unresolved. Germline V CDR1 and CDR2: LGHDT, YNNKEL (reference sequence). CDR3 length: 15 residues. The germline V and J ends were trimmed by 0 bases and 3 bases, with 12 bases remaining between them.

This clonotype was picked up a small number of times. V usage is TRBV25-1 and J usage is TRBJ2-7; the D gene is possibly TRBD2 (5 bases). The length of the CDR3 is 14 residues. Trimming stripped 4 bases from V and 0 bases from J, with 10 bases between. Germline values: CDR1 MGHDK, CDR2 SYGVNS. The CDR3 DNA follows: TGTGCCAGCAGTGTCGGGGTGAGCTCCTACGAGCAGTACTTC. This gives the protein CASSVGVSSYEQYF.

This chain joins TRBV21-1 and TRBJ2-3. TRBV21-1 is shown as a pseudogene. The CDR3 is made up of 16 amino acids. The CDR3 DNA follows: TGTGCCAGCATCGTCTGGTGGGCATCTCGCACAGATACGCAGTATTTT. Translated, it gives CASIVWWASRTDTQYF.

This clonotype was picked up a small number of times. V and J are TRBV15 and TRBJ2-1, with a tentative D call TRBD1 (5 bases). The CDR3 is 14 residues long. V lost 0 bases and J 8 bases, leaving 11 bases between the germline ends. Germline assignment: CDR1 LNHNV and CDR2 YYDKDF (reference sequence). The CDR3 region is CATSRDVGRHEQFF. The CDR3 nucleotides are TGTGCCACCAGCAGAGACGTGGGGCGCCATGAGCAGTTCTTC.

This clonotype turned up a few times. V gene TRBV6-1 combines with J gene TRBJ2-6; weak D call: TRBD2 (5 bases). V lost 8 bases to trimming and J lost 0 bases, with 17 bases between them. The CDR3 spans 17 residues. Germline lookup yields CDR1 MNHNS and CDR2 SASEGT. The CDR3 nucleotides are TGTGCCAGCGGGAGCGTGACATTGAGCTCTGGGGCCAACGTCCTGACTTTC. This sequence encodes CASGSVTLSSGANVLTF.

CDR3 in amino acids: CASSLTSGGANIQYF. The CDR3 DNA follows: TGTGCCAGCAGCCTAACTAGCGGGGGGGCGAACATTCAGTACTTC. This chain connects TRBV12-3 or TRBV12-4 to TRBJ2-4; TRBD2 matches 13 bases. The CDR3 length is 15 residues. V was pared by 6 bases and J by 7 bases, with 6 bases of the junction left unmatched.

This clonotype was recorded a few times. DNA for the CDR3: TGTGCCTGGAGTAGCAGCAATCAGCCCCAGCATTTT. It yields the protein CAWSSSNQPQHF. The chain has TRBV30 and TRBJ1-5; D is unresolved. The V gene's germline CDR1 is GTSNPN and CDR2 SVGIG (reference sequence). V was pared by 2 bases and J by 1 base, with 3 bases between. The CDR3 spans 12 residues.

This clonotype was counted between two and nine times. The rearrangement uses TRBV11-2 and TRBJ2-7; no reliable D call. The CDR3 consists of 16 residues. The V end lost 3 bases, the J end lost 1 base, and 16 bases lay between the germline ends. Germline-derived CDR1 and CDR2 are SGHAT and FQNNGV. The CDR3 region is CASSFEGWGGSYEQYF. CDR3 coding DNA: TGTGCCAGCAGCTTTGAAGGTTGGGGTGGGTCCTACGAGCAGTACTTC.

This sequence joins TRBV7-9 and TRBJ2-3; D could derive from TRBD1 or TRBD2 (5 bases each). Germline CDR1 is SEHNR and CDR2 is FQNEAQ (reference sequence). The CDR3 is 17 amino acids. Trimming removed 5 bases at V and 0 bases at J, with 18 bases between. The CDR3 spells CASSHSPGPTSTDTQYF. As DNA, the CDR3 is TGTGCCAGCAGCCACTCCCCGGGACCCACTAGCACAGATACGCAGTATTTT.

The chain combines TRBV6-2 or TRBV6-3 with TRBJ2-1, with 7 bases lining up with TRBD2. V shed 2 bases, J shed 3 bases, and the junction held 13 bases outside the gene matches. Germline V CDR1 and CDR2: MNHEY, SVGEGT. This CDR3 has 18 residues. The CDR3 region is CASSYPVGGRAYYNEQFF. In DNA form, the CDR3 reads TGTGCCAGCAGTTACCCCGTCGGGGGGAGGGCCTACTACAATGAGCAGTTCTTC.

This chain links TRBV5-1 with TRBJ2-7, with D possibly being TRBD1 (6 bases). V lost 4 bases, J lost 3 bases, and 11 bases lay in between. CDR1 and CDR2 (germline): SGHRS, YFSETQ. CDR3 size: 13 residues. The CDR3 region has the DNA TGCGCCAGCAGCGACCTACAGGGCTACGAGCAGTACTTC. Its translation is CASSDLQGYEQYF. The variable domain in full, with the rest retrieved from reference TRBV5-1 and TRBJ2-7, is KAGVTQTPRYLIKTRGQQVTLSCSPISGHRSVSWYQQTPGQGLQFLFEYFSETQRNKGNFPGRFSGRQFSNSRSEMNVSTLELGDSALYLCASSDLQGYEQYFGPGTRLTVT.